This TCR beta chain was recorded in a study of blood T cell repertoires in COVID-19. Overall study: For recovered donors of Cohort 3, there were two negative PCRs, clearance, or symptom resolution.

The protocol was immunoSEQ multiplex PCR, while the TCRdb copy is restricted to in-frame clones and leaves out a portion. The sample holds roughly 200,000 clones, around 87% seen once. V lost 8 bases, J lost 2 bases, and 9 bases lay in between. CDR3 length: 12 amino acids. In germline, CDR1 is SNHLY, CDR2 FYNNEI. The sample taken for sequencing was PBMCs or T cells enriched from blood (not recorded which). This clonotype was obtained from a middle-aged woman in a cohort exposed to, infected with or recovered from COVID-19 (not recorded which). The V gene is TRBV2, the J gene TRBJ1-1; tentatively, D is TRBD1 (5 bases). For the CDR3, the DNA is TGTGCCAGCGTAGACAGCAACACTGAAGCTTTCTTT. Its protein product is CASVDSNTEAFF.